This T cell receptor (beta chain) was identified during a study of CD8+ T cells in alopecia areata. Study as a whole: Among treated patients, oral tofacitinib was administered at 5 to 10 mg twice daily.

RNA, once extracted, was reverse transcribed into cDNA for use as the sequencing template. TCRdb keeps only in-frame clones here, not all; method: immunoSEQ multiplex PCR. The table records more than 110,000 clones, under 60% of them present only once. This clone was counted only a few times. In alopecia areata patients, both lesional scalp punch biopsies and peripheral blood were collected. The material was CD4+ T cells sorted from blood, obtained at week 0. The origin of this receptor is a human donor with alopecia areata.

The CDR3 DNA is TGTGCCAGCAGCCCCGGGACGGGTGGCTACACCTTC. This encodes CASSPGTGGYTF. The chain combines TRBV4-2 with TRBJ1-2; D possibly corresponds to TRBD1 (5 bases). V was clipped by 4 bases and J by 7 bases, with 10 bases between them. Germline CDR1 LGHNA, CDR2 YNFKEQ. The CDR3 contains 12 residues.